This T cell receptor (beta chain) was profiled in a study of cytomegalovirus exposure and HLA in healthy donors. The study, taken as a whole, reports: The authors considered a cluster of highly shared sequence variants likely to be a sequencing artifact.

With 60 Vbeta and 13 Jbeta primers, the PCR was carried out. Generated by immunoSEQ multiplex PCR, the TCRdb table keeps only in-frame clones and is missing some. The sample contains around 80,000 clones, roughly 9.1% of which appear only once. In the case of this clone: Antigen unknown.

Sequenced: PBMCs. The origin of this receptor is a man in his sixties in good health and CMV-seropositive.

CDR3 nucleotides: TGTGCCAGCAGCTCGACGGGACTAGCGGTCACCGGGGAGCTGTTTTTT. Its translation is CASSSTGLAVTGELFF. This chain connects TRBV5-8 to TRBJ2-2, with 11 bases aligning to TRBD2. This CDR3 has 16 residues. Germline lookup yields CDR1 SGHTS and CDR2 YDEGEE. After removal of 3 bases from V and 4 bases from J, the junction contained 5 bases not matched to a gene. Full variable domain (remainder filled in from reference TRBV5-8 and TRBJ2-2): EAGVTQSPTHLIKTRGQQATLRCSPISGHTSVYWYQQALGLGLQFLLWYDEGEERNRGNFPPRFSGRQFPNYSSELNVNALELEDSALYLCASSSTGLAVTGELFFGEGSRLTVL.